Listed below are T cell receptor beta chains from one sample, sequenced in a study of shared clonotypes between healthy human individuals. The method was immunoSEQ multiplex PCR; TCRdb's version includes in-frame clones alone and lacks a portion of them. The table has around 2.5 million clones, 93% seen once; the top ten hold roughly 0.36%. Sequencing was done on a sample of naive CD4+ T cells from PBMCs. These receptors all stem from a man younger than 35 in good health. Some clones in this sample may be carry-over from other donors' samples. Each CDR3 is given with its conserved first and last residue. The D gene is left open where the match is weak. Some rows mark clone size as missing; the rest say once, few, many or name a class of expanded clone.

cdr3_nt cdr3_aa cdr3_length d_call j_call v_call clone_size
TGCGCCAGCAGCCCTACCCCGGGACCCACCTACGAGCAGTACTTC CASSPTPGPTYEQYF 15 . TRBJ2-7 TRBV5-1 .
TGCGCCAGCAGCCCCTCTCCGGGACTAGCGGGAGGGCCCCCCACCGGGGAGCTGTTTTTT CASSPSPGLAGGPPTGELFF 20 TRBD2 TRBJ2-2 TRBV4-1 .
TGCAGCGTGGCCAGACTAGCGGGAGAGGCCCAGTACTTC CSVARLAGEAQYF 13 TRBD2 TRBJ2-5 TRBV29-1 .
TGCGCCAGCAGACCCTTCGGGACAGGGGGCGGCTCACCCCTCCACTTT CASRPFGTGGGSPLHF 16 TRBD1 TRBJ1-6 TRBV4-1 .
TGTGCCAGCGGTACAGGAGACACCGGGGAGCTGTTTTTT CASGTGDTGELFF 13 . TRBJ2-2 TRBV7-3 few
TGTGCCTGGACCTTTCGACGGGGGGGCGCGGCTGGCTACACCTTC CAWTFRRGGAAGYTF 15 . TRBJ1-2 TRBV30 .
TGCGCCAGCAGCCGGGGTGCAGGGTATCAGCCCCAGCATTTT CASSRGAGYQPQHF 14 . TRBJ1-5 TRBV4-1 .
TGTGCCAGCAGCCAAGTCGGGGGCGGGACCCTTGACAATGAGCAGTTCTTC CASSQVGGGTLDNEQFF 17 . TRBJ2-1 TRBV4-2 once
TGTGCCAGCAGCCCCAAGGGACTAGCCTCCTACAATGAGCAGTTCTTC CASSPKGLASYNEQFF 16 TRBD2 TRBJ2-1 TRBV6-6 once
TGTGCCAGCAGCTCCTCTAGCAAAGCCGGGGAGCTGTTTTTT CASSSSSKAGELFF 14 . TRBJ2-2 TRBV7-6 .